This T cell receptor (beta chain) was found in a study of cytomegalovirus exposure and HLA in healthy donors (TCRdb year 2017). The study in broad terms: An earlier analysis of 587 of the donors reported more than 250 Gb of sequence data and 117 million unique TCR beta sequences from about 179 million T cells. Roughly 300 gigabases of sequencing data and 70 million to 100 million unique TCR sequences made up an early release that covered nearly 650 HLA-typed donors. The genetic ancestry cluster associated with self-reported Caucasian donors included approximately 85% of the 398 genotyped donors. The aim of the study was to test whether cataloging public T cell receptors could identify signatures of past pathogen exposure. Using immunosequencing, the study profiled T cell repertoires from around 680 subjects and related those repertoires to cytomegalovirus serostatus. In addition to the first cohort of approximately 650 subjects, a separate validation cohort of about 120 different subjects was used. To predict cytomegalovirus infection status, the study combined high-throughput TCR immunosequencing, statistical association of individual TCRs with disease status, and machine learning. A later analysis re-analyzed previously published TCR beta repertoires from about 600 donors and added high-resolution HLA genotyping to study TCR occurrence patterns. Rather than using new phenotypic data, the later analysis identified candidate immune exposures from TCR beta sequences and from how often those sequences occurred across donors. An earlier analysis of approximately 640 of the donors applied high-throughput TCR beta sequencing to assess whether each TCR beta V gene segment acted as functional or pseudogenic. Donor age, sex, ethnicity and CMV serostatus were compiled together with the repertoire data. Genome-wide SNP genotypes for about three fifths of the roughly 670 donors were used in a later genetic analysis, which treated that subset as a discovery cohort. Every discovery cohort repertoire had been produced on one sequencing platform. HLA typing covered class I and class II loci at four-digit resolution. The number of donors typed differed by locus, with 629-630 for A, B, C, DRB1 and DQB1, roughly 520 for DQA1, nearly 610 for DPA1, and 400 to 490 for DPB1. Roughly 5 DR-DQ haplotypes were handled as single units for association and clustering, since linkage in the cohort was strong. On average, over 200,000 unique TCR beta nucleotide sequences were sequenced per donor among 350 to 400 genotyped donors of the cohort, with roughly 20% of those sequences being non-productive. Paper-wide results and their limitations: The cohort was sequenced for TCR beta chains only, and without alpha or paired-chain data the features that could be detected were limited. A later analysis found that most CMV-associated TCR beta chains appeared HLA-restricted, with HLA associations seemingly driven largely by CMV exposure. HLA typing was unavailable for some donors at each locus, so association tests used only the typed subset. The presence/absence analyses assumed that sequencing depth was roughly uniform across donors, and that assumption may not be true. In a later analysis, HLA-associated TCR beta chains were found to be more clonally expanded and to have lower generation probabilities than equally common non-associated chains. Specific HLA alleles were associated with 15,000 to 20,000 TCR beta sequences at a false discovery rate of 0.05 in a later analysis. Assigning TCR associations to individual alleles was difficult when HLA alleles, especially DR and DQ, strongly co-occurred. Linkage disequilibrium might explain the correlated functional status among segregating V segments, but an unknown experimental factor could not be ruled out. While some public TCRs were present in many individuals, most TCR sequences turned up only very rarely across donors. The earlier analysis of 587 of the donors excluded approximately 17 rarely observed V segments, including chromosome 9 orphons, because counts were too low. The study gave a list of 150 to 200 TCR beta chains associated with cytomegalovirus. A later analysis found that TCR association rates varied across HLA loci, with DRB1 alleles showing the most associated TCRs and HLA-C alleles the fewest. In a later analysis, several top co-occurrence clusters were reported to appear linked to parvovirus B19, influenza, CMV and Epstein-Barr virus. It was suggested by the authors that the approach could potentially be generalized to other disease states and immunological phenotypes. A further reported finding was that TCR beta sequences accurately predicted the HLA-A and HLA-B alleles for most subjects in the first cohort. In an earlier analysis of over 550 of the donors, most TCR beta V segments were observed in productive rearrangements about 87% or about 30% of the time, broadly matching IMGT annotations. The only immune exposure information available for the cohort was CMV serostatus. Some IMGT-functional V segments, including TRBV6-2 and TRBV6-3, could not be told apart with the 87-base-pair reads, so those segments were excluded. A group of highly shared sequence variants was considered likely to be a technical artifact of the sequencing pipeline. In vitro tests confirmed that a few of the cytomegalovirus-associated TCR beta chains recognize cytomegalovirus antigens. According to a later genetic analysis, donors in an Asian-associated ancestry cluster had fewer N-insertions in productive TCRs than the approximately 630-donor mean. The classifier was reported to diagnose cytomegalovirus status with high specificity and sensitivity in both the original cohort and the validation cohort. In a later genetic analysis, a missense DCLRE1C variant was associated with V-gene and J-gene trimming of TCR beta chains, and the association was replicated in an independent cohort.

Library prep was done by the immunoSEQ multiplex PCR assay. For the multiplex PCR, a mixture combining 60 forward primers for TCR Vbeta segments and 13 reverse primers for TCR Jbeta segments was used. The CDR3 region of rearranged TCR beta genes was amplified from genomic DNA with a multiplex PCR assay. The Illumina HiSeq System was used to sequence the amplified TCR beta libraries as 87-base-pair reads. The authors' pipeline ran thus. In a later analysis, 70 million to 95 million unique TCR beta chains were counted across the roughly 700 repertoires, and approximately 11 million of these chains were shared by at least two donors. To remove PCR and sequencing errors, raw reads were error-corrected and collapsed into unique sequences using a nearest-neighbor algorithm that merged closely related sequences. V, D and J gene segments were assigned by aligning CDR3 sequences to IMGT reference sequences. For a sequence to be retained, a match of at least six nucleotides was required to both a V gene segment and a J gene segment. A rearrangement was called productive if the CDR3 had no stop codons and remained in frame with V and J, and every other rearrangement was called non-productive. Following IMGT convention, CDR3 was defined as the stretch from the second conserved V-encoded cysteine to the conserved J-encoded phenylalanine. The earlier analysis of some 550 of the donors excluded any sequence lacking an unambiguous match to a single V gene segment. An earlier analysis of just under 600 of the donors called V segments functional above 56.7% productive rearrangements and segregating when the between-donor standard deviation exceeded 5%. A statistical classification framework was developed to diagnose cytomegalovirus status using the catalog of TCR beta chain sequences. In a later analysis, V and J genes were assigned by comparing TCR nucleotide sequences against IMGT/GENE-DB human TR gene sequences. The TCRdist pipeline was used in a later analysis to assign CDR3 sequences and most-parsimonious VDJ recombination scenarios. A later analysis defined each TCR beta chain by its CDR3 amino acid sequence plus V-gene family, and excluded reads lacking a unique V-gene family. In a later analysis, around 600 highly shared, low-generation-probability nucleotide sequences were removed to address suspected cross-contamination and a sequencing artifact. In a later analysis, a clonal expansion index was calculated for each public chain from normalized within-repertoire ranks of inferred template counts. A later analysis computed generation probabilities with a VDJ recombination model fitted to out-of-frame rearrangements, and checked the results against IGoR. A later analysis scored TCR-TCR, TCR-HLA and TCR-CMV co-occurrence with hypergeometric tests, applying a repertoire-size bias correction to TCR pairs. False discovery rates were estimated in a later analysis by permuting HLA or CMV assignments 20 times. A later analysis grouped co-occurring TCRs with DBSCAN, adding TCRdist sequence similarity when clustering within HLA-allele-positive subsets. Repertoires with fewer than 30,000 or more than 120,000 public chains, plus five repertoires with anomalous nucleotide sharing, were excluded from co-occurrence clustering. Held by TCRdb, this immuneACCESS table contains in-frame sequences only and omits some clones. Under half of the omission traces to an unresolved V gene where checked; the cause of the rest is unknown. V, J and clone size were drawn from that table, and D and trimming were deduced from the DNA. This sample comprises approximately 160,000 clones, 75% of them detected only once. Around 4.7% of the sample lies in the top ten.

The cohort consisted of 600 to 750 healthy bone marrow donors. Cohort members were all nominally healthy when sampled, although unrecorded immune exposures were likely present. The donor tested CMV seronegative, placing the donor among the approximately 400 seronegative members of the cohort. A peripheral blood sample was collected from each donor, and TCR beta sequencing was performed on peripheral blood mononuclear cells. The Qiagen DNeasy Blood Extraction Kit was used to extract genomic DNA from the blood cell samples. This clone has more than one count but fewer than ten. The specificity of this receptor is unknown. The sample holds no much larger clone one base away, and base qualities are not on file. CDR1 and CDR2, looked up from the germline V gene, are ENHRY and SYGVKD. Taken from cysteine to phenylalanine, the CDR3 has 16 residues. The retained sequence is limited to the CDR3, 48 bases, with the frame set at the first base. The germline V end is reduced by 6 bases and the J end by 5 bases; junction bases left unmatched: 7.

In this chain, TRBV10-3 is recombined with TRBJ2-5, and TRBD2 matches 15 of the central bases. Sample: PBMCs. This clonotype was sampled from a male donor in good health and CMV-seronegative. The DNA sequence is as follows: TGTGCCATCAGGGACGGGACTAGCGGGAGGCCGGAGACCCAGTACTTC. It translates as CAIRDGTSGRPETQYF.